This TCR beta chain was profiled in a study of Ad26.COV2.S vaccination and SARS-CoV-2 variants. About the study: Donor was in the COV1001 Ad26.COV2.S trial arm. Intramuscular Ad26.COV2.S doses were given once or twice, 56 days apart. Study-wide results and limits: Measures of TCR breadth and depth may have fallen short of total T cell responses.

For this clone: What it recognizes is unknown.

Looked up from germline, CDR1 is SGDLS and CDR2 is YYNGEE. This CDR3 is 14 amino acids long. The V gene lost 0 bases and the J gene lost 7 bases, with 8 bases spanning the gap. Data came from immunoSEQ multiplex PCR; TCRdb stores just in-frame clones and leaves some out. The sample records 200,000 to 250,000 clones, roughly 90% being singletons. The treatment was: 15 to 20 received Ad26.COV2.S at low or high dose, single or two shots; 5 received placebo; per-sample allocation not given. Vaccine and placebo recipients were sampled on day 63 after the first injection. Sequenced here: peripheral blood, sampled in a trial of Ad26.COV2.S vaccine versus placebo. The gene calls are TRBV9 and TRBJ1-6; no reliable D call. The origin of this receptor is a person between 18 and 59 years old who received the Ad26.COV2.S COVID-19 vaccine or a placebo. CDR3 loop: CASSVVSQNSPLHF. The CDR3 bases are TGTGCCAGCAGCGTAGTATCCCAGAATTCACCCCTCCACTTT.